This T cell receptor (beta chain) is drawn from a study of blood T cell repertoires in COVID-19. Each participant's cohort was designated according to participant-reported clinical history. The CDR3 is made up of 18 amino acids. The germline CDR1 and CDR2 sequences are MDHEN and SYDVKM. The ends were cut back, 5 bases at V and 1 base at J, with 18 bases in the middle. Original methodology: Amplification from reference gene primers served as the basis for estimated nucleated cell counts. TCRdb's table, derived via immunoSEQ multiplex PCR, lists solely in-frame clones and lacks some. V and J calls and clone size come straight from that table; D and trimming were deduced from the DNA. The sample holds 180,000 or so clones, around 82% seen once.

Material for sequencing was PBMCs or T cells enriched from blood (not recorded which). This chain uses TRBV28 with TRBJ2-6; no firm D call. This TCR was sampled from a woman between 50 and 59 years old in a cohort exposed to, infected with or recovered from COVID-19 (not recorded which). The chain's CDR3 is CASSPRTQIASGANVLTF. The CDR3 nucleotides are TGTGCCAGCAGTCCTAGAACTCAAATTGCGTCTGGGGCCAACGTCCTGACTTTC.